This TCR beta chain was found in a study of CD8+CD57+ T cells in acquired aplastic anemia. Whole-study context: Sorted CD4+ plus CD8+ cells gave DNA averaging about 3.2 ug. Average CD4+ read depth in healthy donors was roughly 10 million reads.

This clonotype was seen only a few times. Antigen unknown. Broader study findings: Patients had twenty-nine CD8+ CDR3 sequences in common with controls (the shared set). Researchers reported that CD8+ Simpson's diversity was not significantly different in patients versus controls.

TCR beta VDJ and CDR3 profiles were obtained from a genomic DNA template. MiXCR, applied by TCRdb to the reads, yields one record per CDR3 protein. The sample yields about 160,000 distinct CDR3 sequences, around 40% seen once. This receptor was obtained from a human donor in good health. Sequenced material: sorted CD4+, CD8+, or CD8+CD57+ T cells (not recorded which) from PBMCs.

The chain's CDR3 is CASSQDPSGGADTQYF. In DNA form, the CDR3 reads TGTGCCAGCAGCCAAGATCCAAGCGGGGGTGCAGATACGCAGTATTTT. The chain combines TRBV4-2 with TRBJ2-3; 8 positions agree with TRBD2. The V gene's germline CDR1 is LGHNA and CDR2 YNFKEQ. With 0 bases clipped from V and 4 bases from J, the junction kept 6 bases outside the gene matches. The CDR3 consists of 16 residues.